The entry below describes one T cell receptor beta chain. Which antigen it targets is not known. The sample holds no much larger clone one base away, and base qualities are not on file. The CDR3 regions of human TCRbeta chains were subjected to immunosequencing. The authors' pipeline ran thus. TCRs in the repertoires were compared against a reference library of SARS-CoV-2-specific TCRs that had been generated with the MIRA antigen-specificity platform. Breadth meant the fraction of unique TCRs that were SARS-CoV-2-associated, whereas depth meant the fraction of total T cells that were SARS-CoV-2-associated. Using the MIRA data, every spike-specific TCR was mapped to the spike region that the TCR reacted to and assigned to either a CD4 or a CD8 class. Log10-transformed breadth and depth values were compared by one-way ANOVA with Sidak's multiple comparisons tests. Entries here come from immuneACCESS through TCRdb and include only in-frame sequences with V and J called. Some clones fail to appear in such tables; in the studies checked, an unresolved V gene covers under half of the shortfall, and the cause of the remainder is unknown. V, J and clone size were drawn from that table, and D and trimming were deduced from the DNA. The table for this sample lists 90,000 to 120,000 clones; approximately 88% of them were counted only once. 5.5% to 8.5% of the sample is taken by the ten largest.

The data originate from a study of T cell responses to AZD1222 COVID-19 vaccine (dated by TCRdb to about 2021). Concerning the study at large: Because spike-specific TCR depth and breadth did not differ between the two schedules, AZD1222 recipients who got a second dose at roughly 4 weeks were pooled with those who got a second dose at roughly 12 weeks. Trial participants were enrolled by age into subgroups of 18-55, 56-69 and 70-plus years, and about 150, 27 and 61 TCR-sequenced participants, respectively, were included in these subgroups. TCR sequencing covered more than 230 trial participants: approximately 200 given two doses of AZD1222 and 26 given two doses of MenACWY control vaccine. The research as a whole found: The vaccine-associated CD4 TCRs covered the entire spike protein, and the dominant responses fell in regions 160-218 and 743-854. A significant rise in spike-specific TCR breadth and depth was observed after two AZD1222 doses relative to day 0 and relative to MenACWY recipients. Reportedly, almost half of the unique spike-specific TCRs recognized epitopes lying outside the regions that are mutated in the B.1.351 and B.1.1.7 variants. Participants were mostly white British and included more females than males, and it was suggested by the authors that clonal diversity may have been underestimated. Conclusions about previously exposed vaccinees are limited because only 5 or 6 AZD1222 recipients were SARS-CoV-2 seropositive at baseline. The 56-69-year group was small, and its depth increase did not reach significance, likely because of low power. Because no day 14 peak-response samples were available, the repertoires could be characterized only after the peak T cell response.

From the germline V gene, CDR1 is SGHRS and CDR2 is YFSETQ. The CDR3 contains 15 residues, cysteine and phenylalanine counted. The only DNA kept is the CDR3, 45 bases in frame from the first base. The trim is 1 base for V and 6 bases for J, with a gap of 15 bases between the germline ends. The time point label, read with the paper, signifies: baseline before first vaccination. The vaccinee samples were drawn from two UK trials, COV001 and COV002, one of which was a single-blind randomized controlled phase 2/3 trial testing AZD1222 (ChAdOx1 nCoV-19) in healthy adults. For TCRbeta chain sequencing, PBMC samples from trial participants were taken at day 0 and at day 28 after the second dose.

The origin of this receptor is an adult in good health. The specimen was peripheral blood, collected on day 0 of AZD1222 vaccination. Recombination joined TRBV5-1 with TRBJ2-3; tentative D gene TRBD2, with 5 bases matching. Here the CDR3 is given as CASSLLAGDLDTQYF. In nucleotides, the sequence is TGCGCCAGCAGCTTGCTAGCAGGCGATCTGGATACGCAGTATTTT.